Shown below are 25 T cell receptor beta chains from a single sample sequenced in a study of blood T cells in healthy people across ages. Primed by a sample-barcoded 5' primer and a J-beta primer mix, a second PCR proceeded for 7 to 11 cycles. From the 5' RACE reads, TCRdb called clonotypes with MiXCR, one entry per CDR3 protein. The sample yields about 930,000 distinct CDR3 sequences, almost 30% seen once. These records were also assigned to another study, of T cells of mothers and their children.

Source material: blood. Every receptor here comes from a woman aged 40 to 50 in good health.

Concerning this clonotype: This may come from a read error, since a much larger clone is one base off. The gene calls are TRBV12-3 or TRBV12-4 and TRBJ2-5; D possibly matches TRBD1 or TRBD2 (6 bases each). The CDR3 length is 15 residues. V gave up 3 bases and J gave up 11 bases, with 22 bases separating them. CDR3 amino acids: CASSLSVGAVAGQYF. CDR3 DNA: TGTGCCAGCAGTTTGTCGGTGGGGGCCGTCGCGGGGCAGTACTTC.

This clonotype was picked up a small number of times. The V gene is TRBV4-1, the J gene TRBJ2-1, with D perhaps matching TRBD2 (6 bases). The CDR3 length is 14 residues. Trimming shortened V by 5 bases and J by 7 bases, and 15 bases separated the two germline ends. Germline V lookup: CDR1 MGHRA, CDR2 YSYEKL. CDR3 bases: TGCGCCAGCAGCTCAAATCCAGGGAGGAATGAGCAGTTCTTC. It specifies CASSSNPGRNEQFF.

The chain recombines TRBV3-1 with TRBJ2-7; 10 bases fit TRBD2. V lost 5 bases, J lost 0 bases, and 16 bases stayed unmatched. CDR3 size: 19 residues. Germline CDR1 LGHDT, CDR2 YNNKEL (reference sequence). CDR3 nucleotide sequence: TGTGCCAGCAGCGGGTTTGGGGCTAGCGGGGGAACCCCCTCCTACGAGCAGTACTTC. This gives the protein CASSGFGASGGTPSYEQYF.

This clonotype occurred a few times. The J gene is TRBJ2-1, the V gene TRBV7-9; D is unclear. The CDR3 contains 13 residues. V lost 6 bases to trimming and J lost 1 base, with 7 bases between them. Germline V gene sequence: CDR1 SEHNR, CDR2 FQNEAQ (reference sequence). The CDR3 DNA reads as TGTGCCAGCAGTCGAGAATCCTACAATGAGCAGTTCTTC. Translated, it gives CASSRESYNEQFF. The entire variable domain, with the rest obtained from reference TRBV7-9 and TRBJ2-1, is as follows: DTGVSQNPRHKITKRGQNVTFRCDPISEHNRLYWYRQTLGQGPEFLTYFQNEAQLEKSRLLSDRFSAERPKGSFSTLEIQRTEQGDSAMYLCASSRESYNEQFFGPGTRLTVL.

This clonotype was seen many times. The chain recombines TRBV27 with TRBJ1-2, with 9 nucleotides matching TRBD1. This CDR3 has 14 residues. Germline loops: CDR1 MNHEY, CDR2 SMNVEV (reference sequence). V lost 5 bases, J lost 9 bases, and 10 bases stayed unmatched. The CDR3 sequence: CASSVRQGVASYTF. The CDR3 region has the DNA TGTGCCAGCAGTGTTCGACAGGGGGTTGCGAGCTACACCTTC.

Details on this clonotype: Possible read error: a much larger clone is one base away. The rearrangement uses TRBV12-3 or TRBV12-4 and TRBJ2-7; TRBD2 might be the D (7 bases). This CDR3 is 17 amino acids long. CDR3 DNA: TGTGCCGGCAGTCGAACAAAGGGGGGGAAAGACCCCTACGAGCAGTACTTC. Its translation is CAGSRTKGGKDPYEQYF.

A word on this clonotype: This may arise from a read error, as a much more abundant clone is one base away. V and J are TRBV10-3 and TRBJ2-7; tentatively, D is TRBD1 (6 bases). Germline CDR1 is ENHRY and CDR2 is SYGVKD. V lost 6 bases to trimming and J lost 6 bases, with 18 bases between them. This CDR3 has 14 residues. The CDR3 is CAIREIQGKTEQYF. CDR3 nucleotide sequence: TGTGCCATCAGGGAGATCCAGGGGAAAACCGAGCAGTACTTC.

The V call is TRBV21-1, the J call TRBJ2-6; TRBD1, the D gene given by the table, was not confirmed from the DNA. TRBV21-1 represents a pseudogene. This CDR3 is built from 19 residues. The CDR3 DNA reads TGTGCCAGACCCCCGAATTCCAGGACAGATTTCTCTGGGGCCAACGTCCTGACTTTC. This translates into CARPPNSRTDFSGANVLTF.

This clonotype was counted between two and nine times. CDR3 bases: TGTGCCAGCAGGGGCCCACTAGCGGGGGGGCTAGAGGAGCAGTACTTC. Translation gives CASRGPLAGGLEEQYF. The chain links TRBV9 to TRBJ2-4; 13 bases map to TRBD2. Germline loops: CDR1 SGDLS, CDR2 YYNGEE. Trimming took 5 bases from V and 13 from J; bases not matched to a gene: 15. CDR3 size: 16 residues.

This clonotype was seen ten or more times. The chain is built from TRBV5-1 and TRBJ2-7; tentatively, D is TRBD1 or TRBD2 (6 bases each). Trimming removed 5 bases at V and 2 bases at J, with 11 bases between. The CDR3 is 13 amino acids. Germline CDR1 is SGHRS and CDR2 is YFSETQ. The CDR3 bases are TGCGCCAGCAGGTCCGGGGGCACCTACGAGCAGTACTTC. It yields the protein CASRSGGTYEQYF.

The V gene is TRBV9, the J gene TRBJ2-1; 12 nucleotides agree with TRBD2. The CDR3 consists of 14 residues. V lost 3 bases and J lost 10; bases outside the gene matches: 5. Per germline, CDR1 SGDLS and CDR2 YYNGEE. The CDR3 region is CASSASGGAREQFF. Here the CDR3 DNA reads TGTGCCAGCAGCGCTAGCGGGGGGGCACGGGAGCAGTTCTTC.

This clonotype was observed many times. V usage is TRBV5-1 and J usage is TRBJ2-3, with a weak D call TRBD1 (6 bases). The CDR3 runs to 15 residues. Germline lookup yields CDR1 SGHRS and CDR2 YFSETQ. The V end was cut by 4 bases, the J end by 2 bases, with 14 bases between. The CDR3 DNA sequence: TGCGCCAGCAGCCCAGGGGTCACCTCCACAGATACGCAGTATTTT. This translates into CASSPGVTSTDTQYF.

The chain couples TRBV2 to TRBJ1-1; no firm D call. CDR1 and CDR2 from the germline V gene are SNHLY and FYNNEI. The CDR3 is 14 amino acids. Trimming took 7 bases from V and 3 from J, leaving 15 bases between them. For the CDR3, the DNA is TGTGCCAGCATGTCGGATATGGGGTACACTGAAGCTTTCTTT. It is translated as CASMSDMGYTEAFF.

This clonotype was counted between two and nine times. The J gene is TRBJ1-6, the V gene TRBV28; the D is unclear. V shed 5 bases and J shed 6 bases, with 8 bases lying between them. The germline V gene has CDR1 MDHEN and CDR2 SYDVKM. The CDR3 has 13 residues. This CDR3 reads CASSLGFNSPLHF. CDR3 bases: TGTGCCAGCAGTCTCGGCTTTAATTCACCCCTCCACTTT.

The rearrangement links TRBV28 to TRBJ2-2; D is undetermined. This CDR3 has 13 residues. Looked up from germline, CDR1 is MDHEN and CDR2 is SYDVKM. V was pared by 11 bases and J by 0 bases, with 10 bases between. The DNA of the CDR3 is TGTGCCGTCCGGAGCACGAACACCGGGGAGCTGTTTTTT. The encoded protein is CAVRSTNTGELFF.

The V call is TRBV7-8, the J call TRBJ2-5; 13 nucleotides line up with TRBD2. Germline V gene lookup returns CDR1 SGHVS and CDR2 FQNEAQ. V lost 3 bases and J lost 3; bases outside the gene matches: 4. The CDR3 is made up of 16 amino acids. The CDR3 reads CASSFRGTSGKETQYF. CDR3 nucleotide sequence: TGTGCCAGCAGCTTTCGAGGGACTAGCGGGAAAGAGACCCAGTACTTC.

This clonotype has at least ten counts. The chain uses TRBV5-1 and TRBJ2-3; D perhaps matches TRBD1 (5 bases). This CDR3 has 13 amino acids. The V gene lost 2 bases and the J gene lost 6 bases, with 10 bases spanning the gap. The germline gives CDR1 SGHRS, CDR2 YFSETQ. The CDR3 loop reads CASSFWGGDTQYF. The CDR3 coding sequence is TGCGCCAGCAGCTTTTGGGGCGGCGATACGCAGTATTTT. Full variable domain (remainder filled in from reference TRBV5-1 and TRBJ2-3): KAGVTQTPRYLIKTRGQQVTLSCSPISGHRSVSWYQQTPGQGLQFLFEYFSETQRNKGNFPGRFSGRQFSNSRSEMNVSTLELGDSALYLCASSFWGGDTQYFGPGTRLTVL.

This clonotype was recorded a few times. J is TRBJ2-3 and V is TRBV24-1; D not resolved. This CDR3 region has 13 residues. Germline CDR1 KGHDR, CDR2 SFDVKD. V was clipped by 1 base and J by 4 bases, with 5 bases between them. The CDR3 loop reads CATSDFLPDTQYF. CDR3 in DNA: TGTGCCACCAGTGATTTCCTCCCAGATACGCAGTATTTT.

This clonotype was detected ten times or more. The chain joins TRBV11-1 to TRBJ2-5; D perhaps matches TRBD2 (6 bases). The V gene lost 6 bases and the J gene lost 4 bases, with 12 bases spanning the gap. This CDR3 contains 13 residues. From germline, CDR1 is SGHAT and CDR2 FQDESV (reference sequence). CDR3 nucleotide sequence: TGTGCCAGCAGTTCGGGGGACGGAGAGACCCAGTACTTC. It yields the protein CASSSGDGETQYF.

As for this clonotype: Germline and junction disagree at one end, which may indicate a read error. The chain uses TRBV5-1 and TRBJ2-3, with 7 bases fitting TRBD2. The CDR3 has 14 residues. CDR1 and CDR2 from the germline V gene are SGHRS and YFSETQ. CDR3 sequence reads: CANSLDGRTNTQYF. The CDR3, as DNA: TGCGCCAACAGCTTGGACGGGAGGACGAATACGCAGTATTTT.

This clonotype showed up just a few times. V usage is TRBV5-1 and J usage is TRBJ1-4; D is uncertain. The CDR3 sequence is 15 residues long. Germline loops: CDR1 SGHRS, CDR2 YFSETQ. Trimming took off 0 bases at V and 8 bases at J, with 14 bases between the two ends. The CDR3 DNA reads TGCGCCAGCAGCTTGGCCGGGGAGCCTTGGGAAAAACTGTTTTTT. It yields the protein CASSLAGEPWEKLFF.

This clonotype was counted only a few times. The V call is TRBV5-1, the J call TRBJ2-4; 14 nucleotides match TRBD2. The V gene's germline CDR1 is SGHRS and CDR2 YFSETQ. Germline trimming cut 2 bases from V and 3 bases from J; bases unmatched to any gene: 4. This CDR3 has 17 residues. The CDR3, as DNA: TGCGCCAGCAGCTTATCGACTAGCGGGGGGGACAAAAACATTCAGTACTTC. Amino acid sequence: CASSLSTSGGDKNIQYF.

This chain joins TRBV30 and TRBJ2-1, with 10 nucleotides matching TRBD1. Germline assignment: CDR1 GTSNPN and CDR2 SVGIG (reference sequence). V shed 8 bases and J 3 bases; nucleotides not matched to a gene: 7. This CDR3 has 14 residues. This CDR3 is CASLGQGIYNEQFF. CDR3 DNA: TGTGCCAGCTTGGGACAGGGGATCTACAATGAGCAGTTCTTC.

This sequence joins TRBV7-6 and TRBJ2-5, with 11 positions matching TRBD2. CDR1 and CDR2 from the germline V gene are SGHVS and FNYEAQ. The CDR3 runs to 18 residues. The trim removed 2 bases at V and 0 bases at J, leaving 8 bases unmatched. The CDR3 DNA reads TGTGCCAGCAGCTTATTCGGGCCTAGCGGGGGGTACCAAGAGACCCAGTACTTC. This gives the protein CASSLFGPSGGYQETQYF.

The sample holds many counts of this clonotype. V usage is TRBV29-1 and J usage is TRBJ2-3, with D perhaps TRBD1 or TRBD2 (6 bases each). The CDR3 has 13 amino acids. The germline V gene has CDR1 SQVTM and CDR2 ANQGSEA. Trimming pared 5 bases from V and 6 bases from J, leaving 15 bases between. This CDR3 is CSVLKGGGDTQYF. The CDR3 DNA sequence: TGCAGCGTTTTAAAGGGGGGCGGGGATACGCAGTATTTT.